Given below is one T cell receptor (beta chain) in context. Germline trimming cut 5 bases from V and 8 bases from J; bases unmatched to any gene: 8. Germline V gene sequence: CDR1 MNHEY, CDR2 SVGAGI. The CDR3 has 13 amino acids. The sample belongs to a study of monozygotic twins with cystic fibrosis. The protocol was immunoSEQ multiplex PCR, while the TCRdb copy is restricted to in-frame clones and leaves out a portion. The repertoire holds under 20,000 clones, approximately 97% seen once, with approximately 2% in the top ten. The chain joins TRBV6-5 to TRBJ1-1; 7 bases align to TRBD1. Sequencing was done on a sample of blood. This clonotype was sampled from a woman aged 25 to 39 with cystic fibrosis. In DNA, the CDR3 is TGTGCCAGCAGTCCCCCGACAGGGTTCGAAGCTTTCTTT. Protein sequence: CASSPPTGFEAFF.